Listed below are T cell receptor beta chains from one sample, sequenced in a study of blood T cells in healthy people across ages. TCRdb reanalysed the 5' RACE reads using MiXCR and keeps one entry per CDR3 protein. The sample includes 1.5 million to 2 million distinct CDR3 sequences, roughly 32% of them seen just once. The sample consisted of blood. The receptors were gathered from a woman aged 30 to 39 in good health. Each CDR3 is given with its conserved first and last residue. D genes are given only for firm matches. Rows give clone size only sometimes, using once, few, many, or a class for an expanded clone.

D gene	clone size	V gene	J gene	CDR3 DNA	CDR3 protein
TRBD1	once	TRBV28	TRBJ1-1	TGTGCCAGCAGTACAGGGGGCGACCTAGGCACTGAAGCTTTCTTT	CASSTGGDLGTEAFF
NA	NA	TRBV29-1	TRBJ1-2	TGCAGCGTTGAGAGTGCCCCGGATGGCTACACCTTC	CSVESAPDGYTF
NA	NA	TRBV5-1	TRBJ2-7	TGCGCCAGCAGCGAGGGACCGTGCTACGAGCAGTACTTC	CASSEGPCYEQYF
NA	NA	TRBV7-9	TRBJ2-7	TGTGCCAGCAGCTCCATGGGAAAGGGCAGCTCCTACGAGCAGTACTTC	CASSSMGKGSSYEQYF
NA	few	TRBV6-5	TRBJ1-4	TGTGCCAGCAGTCGGGGGGTACCGGGTGAAAAACTGTTTTTT	CASSRGVPGEKLFF
NA	few	TRBV29-1	TRBJ2-3	TGCAGCGTTCCCTCGCCAGATACGCAGTATTTT	CSVPSPDTQYF
TRBD2	NA	TRBV28	TRBJ2-5	TGTGCCAGCAACACTCTACTAGCGGGAGGAGAGACCCAGTACTTC	CASNTLLAGGETQYF
NA	few	TRBV20-1	TRBJ1-4	TGCAGTGCTAGTAGGGGGGTTTCGGAAAAACTGTTTTTT	CSASRGVSEKLFF
NA	many	TRBV7-9	TRBJ2-7	TGTGCCAGCAGCGGCCGGGATCCACCGTACTTC	CASSGRDPPYF
NA	NA	TRBV20-1	TRBJ2-5	TGCAGTGCTAGAGATCGCAGCATCCCGGGGGAGCAGTACTTC	CSARDRSIPGEQYF
NA	NA	TRBV29-1	TRBJ1-2	TGCAGCGTTGATAAGAATCGGGGCAGCTACACCTTC	CSVDKNRGSYTF
NA	NA	TRBV4-2	TRBJ2-3	TGTGCCAGCAGCCAGGCTAGACTAGTACCTGCAGATACGCAGTATTTT	CASSQARLVPADTQYF
TRBD2	NA	TRBV9	TRBJ2-5	TGTGCCAGCAGCGTAGGGGGGGGTGATAAGGAGACCCAGTACTTC	CASSVGGGDKETQYF
NA	NA	TRBV28	TRBJ2-1	TGTGCCAGCAGTCTCCGGACCAGGGGGAAACAGCGGAGGGACAATGAGCAGTTCTTC	CASSLRTRGKQRRDNEQFF
TRBD2	NA	TRBV3-1	TRBJ2-1	TGTGCCAGCAGCCAAGATCTGCGGGGGAATGAGCAGTTCTTC	CASSQDLRGNEQFF
NA	NA	TRBV12-3/TRBV12-4	TRBJ2-1	TGTGCCAGCAGTCGAGCCGGGGGGCCCGAGCAGTTCTTC	CASSRAGGPEQFF
TRBD2	NA	TRBV9	TRBJ2-1	TGTGCCAGCAGCGTAGGGGGGACGGGACTAGCGGGGGTGGAGCAGTTCTTC	CASSVGGTGLAGVEQFF
NA	NA	TRBV6-5	TRBJ2-2	TGTGCCAGCAGTTACGTGGGGACCGGGGAGCGGTTTTTT	CASSYVGTGERFF
NA	NA	TRBV12-3/TRBV12-4	TRBJ2-7	TGTGCCAGCAGTTTTACCGGGCCTCCTAGTGGGGAGCAGTACTTC	CASSFTGPPSGEQYF
NA	many	TRBV4-1	TRBJ2-7	TGCGCCAGCAGCCAAGAAGCCCGGGCCTTCTGGGACGAGCAGTACTTC	CASSQEARAFWDEQYF
NA	once	TRBV15	TRBJ2-1	TGTGCCACCAGCAGAGATCCGACTAGGGGCTACAATGAGCAGTTCTTC	CATSRDPTRGYNEQFF
TRBD2	few	TRBV5-5	TRBJ2-5	TGTGCCAGCAGCCTATGGACTAGCGGGAGGGTAGAGACCCAGTACTTC	CASSLWTSGRVETQYF
NA	NA	TRBV28	TRBJ2-7	TGTGCCAGCAGTTTTTCTGGGGAGCGGTCCCCCCCCTACGAGCAGTACTTC	CASSFSGERSPPYEQYF
NA	few	TRBV3-1	TRBJ2-7	TGTGCCAGCAGCCACGGACTTGGACAATCCTACGAGCAGTACTTC	CASSHGLGQSYEQYF
NA	NA	TRBV20-1	TRBJ2-3	TGCAGTGCTAGAAGTGGGGCTGGGTCAGATACGCAGTATTTT	CSARSGAGSDTQYF
TRBD2	NA	TRBV29-1	TRBJ2-5	TGCAGCGTTGTTAGCGGGATAAGTGAGACCCAGTACTTC	CSVVSGISETQYF
NA	NA	TRBV2	TRBJ1-2	TGTGCCAGCAGCCCACCAAGGGGGGATTCCGGCTATGGCTACACCTTC	CASSPPRGDSGYGYTF
NA	NA	TRBV4-1	TRBJ1-1	TGCGCCAGCAGCCACCGGGGTTCTGAAGCTTTCTTT	CASSHRGSEAFF
NA	few	TRBV29-1	TRBJ2-1	TGCAGCGTATTTAGCCCGGGAGAGAAGAATGAGCAGTTCTTC	CSVFSPGEKNEQFF
TRBD1	few	TRBV9	TRBJ2-5	TGTGCCAGCAGCGTAGGTCCGCCGGGACAGGGTACCCACCAAGAGACCCAGTACTTC	CASSVGPPGQGTHQETQYF
NA	NA	TRBV24-1	TRBJ2-7	TGTGCCACCAGTGACCCCAACCCTACCGAGGACAGGCGGGGCTCCTACAATGAGCAGTACTTC	CATSDPNPTEDRRGSYNEQYF
TRBD1	NA	TRBV28	TRBJ2-3	TGTGCCAGCAGTGGGACCGGACAGGGGATTAGGAATACGCAGTATTTT	CASSGTGQGIRNTQYF
TRBD2	NA	TRBV3-1	TRBJ2-7	TGTGCCAGCAGCCAAGGACTAGCGGGGAACTACGAGCGGTACTTC	CASSQGLAGNYERYF
NA	NA	TRBV7-2	TRBJ2-5	TGTGCCAGCAGCTTAACGGCGGGGCAGGGAAAGACCCAGTACTTC	CASSLTAGQGKTQYF
TRBD1	few	TRBV10-3	TRBJ1-1	TGTGCCATCAGTGAGCCGGGACAGCCTAACACTGAAGCTTTCTTT	CAISEPGQPNTEAFF
TRBD2	few	TRBV27	TRBJ2-3	TGTGCCAGCAGCGGACTAGCGGCCCGCACAGATACGCAGTATTTT	CASSGLAARTDTQYF
TRBD2	few	TRBV10-3	TRBJ2-5	TGTGCCACCAATTCCCTGGAGTTGCGGGAGGGGTTAGAGACCCAGTACTTC	CATNSLELREGLETQYF
TRBD2	NA	TRBV9	TRBJ2-2	TGTGCCAGCAAGAGGTCAGCGGGGGGGAACACCGGGGAGCTGTTTTTT	CASKRSAGGNTGELFF
TRBD1	NA	TRBV20-1	TRBJ1-2	TGCAGTGCCCCCTGGGAGGGGGCCCTTGGCTACACCTTC	CSAPWEGALGYTF
TRBD2	NA	TRBV3-1	TRBJ2-1	TGTGCCAGCAGCCCCCTTTTCTCTAGCGGGGGGGCGGGTGAGCAGTTCTTC	CASSPLFSSGGAGEQFF
NA	many	TRBV6-6	TRBJ2-7	TGTGCCAGCAGCTCCGGAGGGACAGACTACGAGCAGTACTTC	CASSSGGTDYEQYF
NA	NA	TRBV5-1	TRBJ2-7	TGCGCCAGCAGCTGGTCAACAGGGCAAATGGACGAGCAGTACTTC	CASSWSTGQMDEQYF
NA	NA	TRBV6-1	TRBJ1-1	TGTGCCAGCAGTCCTGGACAGCGGCCTCACGAGGACACTGAAGCTTTCTTT	CASSPGQRPHEDTEAFF
NA	NA	TRBV11-2	TRBJ1-1	TGTGCCAGCAGCCTCAGGGAGGGATTTGAAGCTTTCTTT	CASSLREGFEAFF
NA	NA	TRBV10-1	TRBJ2-7	TGCGCCAGCAGTGAGTCCAGGGCCCCCTCTAGCCACGAGCAGTACTTC	CASSESRAPSSHEQYF
TRBD1	NA	TRBV5-1	TRBJ1-1	TGCGCCAGCACCCGGGACAGCGTAAACACTGAAGCTTTCTTT	CASTRDSVNTEAFF
TRBD1	NA	TRBV30	TRBJ2-1	TGTGCCTGGAGTCCCGGGACAGGGGAACCTTACAATGAGCAGTTCTTC	CAWSPGTGEPYNEQFF
NA	NA	TRBV7-6	TRBJ2-7	TGTGCCAGCAGCTTTGAGGGAAAGACAGAGCTCTCCTACGAGCAGTACTTC	CASSFEGKTELSYEQYF
NA	NA	TRBV30	TRBJ1-4	TGTGCCTGGAGCCGGGGAGAAAAACTGTTTTTT	CAWSRGEKLFF
NA	NA	TRBV28	TRBJ2-3	TGTGCCAGCAGTCCCTCGACGTTGGGGGGTACAGATACGCAGTATTTT	CASSPSTLGGTDTQYF
NA	many	TRBV7-9	TRBJ2-7	TGTGCCAGCAGCCCCCGCACCGGGTTCAGGTCCTACGAGCAGTACTTC	CASSPRTGFRSYEQYF
NA	NA	TRBV5-6	TRBJ1-2	TGTGCCAGCAGCTTGGGGCCCGCAGGTTATGGCTACACCTTC	CASSLGPAGYGYTF
NA	NA	TRBV25-1	TRBJ1-2	TGTGCCAGCAGTGAATCCAAAGGGACCTATGGCTACACCTTC	CASSESKGTYGYTF
NA	NA	TRBV16	TRBJ1-2	TGTACCAGCAGCCAATCCCACAATAACTATGGCTACACCTTC	CTSSQSHNNYGYTF
TRBD2	NA	TRBV4-2	TRBJ2-3	TGTACCAGCAGCCAAGGGACTAGCGGGAGCGCAGATACGCAGTATTTT	CTSSQGTSGSADTQYF